The rows below give T cell receptor beta chains drawn from one sample of a study of shared clonotypes between healthy human individuals. Data came from immunoSEQ multiplex PCR; TCRdb stores just in-frame clones and leaves some out. The table includes approximately 460,000 clones, about 74% detected once. The sequencing sample was made of PBMCs. The receptors stem from a woman aged 40 to 50 in good health. Some clones in this sample may be carry-over from other donors' samples. CDR3s include the opening cysteine and the closing phenylalanine or tryptophan. The D gene is left open where the match is weak. Part of the rows lack a size; the others show once, few, many or a class for expanded clones.

cdr3_nt	cdr3_aa	v_call	d_call	clone_size	j_call
TGCGCCAGCAGCCGTCAAGAGTCCGGGCAGGGAGGAAACACCATATATTTT	CASSRQESGQGGNTIYF	TRBV4-1	.	.	TRBJ1-3
TGTGCCAGCAGCTTGGCTGGGATCGCTAACTATGGCTACACCTTC	CASSLAGIANYGYTF	TRBV5-4	.	.	TRBJ1-2
TGTGCCAGCAGCTTTAGGGCGGGAATCACAGATACGCAGTATTTT	CASSFRAGITDTQYF	TRBV7-2	.	few	TRBJ2-3
TGCGCCAGCAGTTTAAGCCGAGGGACGAACACCGGGGAGCTGTTTTTT	CASSLSRGTNTGELFF	TRBV10-1	.	once	TRBJ2-2
TGCGCCAGCAGCCAAGAGGGGACAGGGGTCGGAGAGCAGTACTTC	CASSQEGTGVGEQYF	TRBV4-1	TRBD1	.	TRBJ2-7
TGTGCCTGGAGTGGCAGGGGTACTAATTCCTACGAGCAGTACTTC	CAWSGRGTNSYEQYF	TRBV30	.	.	TRBJ2-7
TGCAGCGTTGAAGAAGGTGAAAAACTGTTTTTT	CSVEEGEKLFF	TRBV29-1	.	few	TRBJ1-4
TGTGCCAGCTCACCCTACTCCGGCGGACGGTACGAGCAGTACTTC	CASSPYSGGRYEQYF	TRBV18	.	.	TRBJ2-7
TGTGCTAGCAGCTTAGGGGCTAACAGTGAGCAGTTCTTC	CASSLGANSEQFF	TRBV7-7	.	few	TRBJ2-1
TGTGCCAGCAGCCCCGGGACAGGGAGTGAGCAGTTCTTC	CASSPGTGSEQFF	TRBV7-3	TRBD1	.	TRBJ2-1
TGTGCCACCAGCAGAGGCTTACAGGGGGCAGAGCAGTACTTC	CATSRGLQGAEQYF	TRBV15	TRBD1	.	TRBJ2-7